Below, 23 T cell receptor beta chains from the same sample are listed, as sequenced in a study of shared clonotypes between healthy human individuals. Clones were read by immunoSEQ multiplex PCR, and TCRdb kept only the in-frame ones, dropping some. The profile covers 800,000 to 950,000 clones, with 96% appearing a single time and about 0.25% taken by the ten largest. Naive-designated CD8 cells lacked CD45RO, were positively enriched for CCR7, and omitted terminally differentiated effector memory CD45RA+ cells. Sequences were obtained from naive CD8+ T cells sorted from blood. These receptors were obtained from a man aged 30-40 years in good health.

The rearrangement links TRBV28 to TRBJ1-2; D ambiguous. This CDR3 contains 20 residues. The V gene lost 4 bases and the J gene lost 1 base, with 28 bases spanning the gap. In germline, CDR1 is MDHEN, CDR2 SYDVKM. The CDR3 reads CASSYMVPGTNRDNNYGYTF. CDR3 nucleotides: TGTGCCAGCAGTTATATGGTGCCCGGAACGAATAGAGACAATAACTATGGCTACACCTTC.

J is TRBJ2-7 and V is TRBV2; 10 bases match TRBD1. Germline V lookup: CDR1 SNHLY, CDR2 FYNNEI. CDR3 size: 17 residues. Unmatched junction bases numbered 13, after V lost 5 bases and J lost 3 bases. CDR3 coding DNA: TGTGCCAGCAGTCAAAGCCCCGGGACAGGGGACTTCTACGAGCAGTACTTC. This encodes CASSQSPGTGDFYEQYF.

The chain combines TRBV5-5 with TRBJ2-1; TRBD1 might be the D (6 bases). Trimming pared 4 bases from V and 16 bases from J, leaving 15 bases between. The CDR3 runs 11 residues. In germline, CDR1 is SGHKS, CDR2 YYEKEE (reference sequence). The CDR3 spells CASSGQSRGFF. The CDR3 DNA follows: TGTGCCAGCAGCGGCCAAAGCAGGGGATTCTTC. The full variable domain, with the rest looked up from reference TRBV5-5 and TRBJ2-1, is DAGVTQSPTHLIKTRGQQVTLRCSPISGHKSVSWYQQVLGQGPQFIFQYYEKEERGRGNFPDRFSARQFPNYSSELNVNALLLGDSALYLCASSGQSRGFFGPGTRLTVL.

J is TRBJ2-1 and V is TRBV30; D unclear. This CDR3 has 13 amino acids. Trimming stripped 0 bases from V and 4 bases from J, with 7 bases between. CDR1 is GTSNPN, CDR2 SVGIG, per germline (reference sequence). The chain's CDR3 is CAWSVLGYNEQFF. CDR3 coding DNA: TGTGCCTGGAGTGTCTTGGGGTACAATGAGCAGTTCTTC. The full variable domain, completed using reference TRBV30 and TRBJ2-1, is SQTIHQWPATLVQPVGSPLSLECTVEGTSNPNLYWYRQAAGRGLQLLFYSVGIGQISSEVPQNLSASRPQDRQFILSSKKLLLSDSGFYLCAWSVLGYNEQFFGPGTRLTVL.

The J gene is TRBJ2-3, the V gene TRBV13, with D possibly being TRBD2 (5 bases). Germline V gene data show CDR1 as PRHDT and CDR2 as FYEKMQ (reference sequence). Trimming took off 5 bases at V and 4 bases at J, with 19 bases between the two ends. CDR3 size: 16 residues. CDR3 sequence reads: CASSLPGTGFADTQYF. The CDR3 DNA reads TGTGCCAGCAGCCTACCTGGTACGGGGTTCGCAGATACGCAGTATTTT.

Here the CDR3 reads CASSWGLAGAGKWLNEQFF. The CDR3 DNA sequence: TGCGCCAGCAGCTGGGGACTAGCGGGAGCGGGAAAGTGGCTCAATGAGCAGTTCTTC. The genes are TRBV5-1 and TRBJ2-1, with 14 positions matching TRBD2. Germline V gene data show CDR1 as SGHRS and CDR2 as YFSETQ. The CDR3 has 19 residues. The V and J ends lost 3 bases and 6 bases, in that order; junction bases with no gene match: 14.

This chain links TRBV5-6 with TRBJ1-4, with D maybe TRBD1 (6 bases). CDR3 length: 13 amino acids. V lost 4 bases, J lost 10 bases, and 14 bases lay in between. The germline gives CDR1 SGHDT, CDR2 YYEEEE. CDR3 in DNA: TGTGCCAGCAGCGCAGGGGACACAGGAAAACTGTTTTTT. Encoded protein: CASSAGDTGKLFF.

The chain links TRBV10-3 to TRBJ2-7; no firm D call. The CDR3 is made up of 12 amino acids. The V gene lost 4 bases and the J gene lost 0 bases, with 4 bases spanning the gap. Germline CDR1 reads ENHRY; CDR2 reads SYGVKD. The CDR3: CAISASSYEQYF. CDR3 DNA: TGTGCCATCAGTGCTAGCTCCTACGAGCAGTACTTC.

This chain connects TRBV11-2 to TRBJ1-1; D gene unclear. Looked up from germline, CDR1 is SGHAT and CDR2 is FQNNGV. CDR3 size: 16 residues. V lost 0 bases and J 0 bases, leaving 11 bases between the germline ends. For the CDR3, the DNA is TGTGCCAGCAGCTTAGATGGGCCGGATATGAACACTGAAGCTTTCTTT. This encodes CASSLDGPDMNTEAFF.

In the case of this clone: At the DNA level, this CDR3 is encoded by other sequences in the same sample as well. V and J are TRBV14 and TRBJ2-1; TRBD2 aligns across 11 bases. Germline CDR1 SGHDN, CDR2 FVKESK. The V and J ends lost 4 bases and 4 bases, in that order; junction bases with no gene match: 3. The CDR3 is 15 residues long. CDR3 sequence reads: CASSPLAGGYNEQFF. Written as DNA, the CDR3 is TGTGCCAGCAGCCCTCTAGCGGGAGGTTACAATGAGCAGTTCTTC.

The sample holds one count of this clone. The chain is built from TRBV5-1 and TRBJ2-1, with TRBD2 matching over 9 bases. The CDR3 length is 16 residues. Germline V gene data show CDR1 as SGHRS and CDR2 as YFSETQ. The ends lost 0 bases at V and 8 bases at J; junction bases unmatched: 9. The CDR3 bases are TGCGCCAGCAGCTTGGAAGGGGCTAGCGGGACCTATGAGCAGTTCTTC. Translating it yields CASSLEGASGTYEQFF.

The chain has TRBV11-2 and TRBJ2-1; unclear D gene. In germline, CDR1 is SGHAT, CDR2 FQNNGV. Trimming removed 1 base from V and 10 bases from J, with 5 bases in between. This CDR3 spans 11 amino acids. DNA of the CDR3: TGTGCCAGCAGCTTAGGGGAAGAGCAGTTCTTC. It specifies CASSLGEEQFF.

The chain recombines TRBV13 with TRBJ1-4; no reliable D call. Per germline, CDR1 PRHDT and CDR2 FYEKMQ (reference sequence). This CDR3 is 18 amino acids long. The germline V and J ends were trimmed by 5 bases and 8 bases, with 27 bases remaining between them. The CDR3 loop reads CASSPGNPGQTRREKLFF. In nucleotides, the CDR3 is TGTGCCAGCAGCCCCGGAAACCCGGGTCAAACCAGACGGGAAAAACTGTTTTTT.

The chain couples TRBV11-2 to TRBJ2-5, with a possible D match to TRBD2 (7 bases). The ends were cut back, 1 base at V and 5 bases at J, with 17 bases in the middle. CDR1 is SGHAT and CDR2 is FQNNGV in the germline V gene. The CDR3 is 16 residues long. This CDR3 is CASSLGDRGRVETQYF. Written as DNA, the CDR3 is TGTGCCAGCAGCTTAGGGGATAGGGGGAGGGTGGAGACCCAGTACTTC.

The rearrangement uses TRBV29-1 and TRBJ2-7, with D possibly TRBD1 on 6 matching bases. CDR1 and CDR2 from the germline V gene are SQVTM and ANQGSEA. Trimming took 8 bases from V and 3 from J, leaving 14 bases between them. This CDR3 contains 12 residues. CDR3 nucleotide sequence: TGCAGCATCCGGGACAACCTCTACGAGCAGTACTTC. Translating gives CSIRDNLYEQYF.

CDR3 in amino acids: CASRPSGTGYYEQYF. In DNA form, the CDR3 reads TGCGCCAGCAGGCCTTCCGGGACAGGATACTACGAGCAGTACTTC. The V gene is TRBV5-1, the J gene TRBJ2-7, with 8 bases lining up with TRBD1. Germline CDR1 and CDR2: SGHRS and YFSETQ. This CDR3 contains 15 residues. J lost 3 bases, V lost 5 bases, and 10 bases had no gene match.

This chain joins TRBV7-9 and TRBJ2-7; D perhaps matches TRBD1 (6 bases). V was shortened by 10 bases and J by 2 bases, with 12 bases between the two germline ends. Germline CDR1 is SEHNR and CDR2 is FQNEAQ (reference sequence). The CDR3 length is 12 residues. The CDR3 here is CATQGTAYEQYF. The CDR3 region has the DNA TGTGCCACACAGGGAACGGCCTACGAGCAGTACTTC.

This chain links TRBV2 with TRBJ2-7, with D maybe TRBD2 (5 bases). The CDR3 sequence is 14 residues long. V was clipped by 4 bases and J by 4 bases, with 14 bases between them. Germline V CDR1 and CDR2: SNHLY, FYNNEI. The CDR3 DNA is TGTGCCAGCAGTGGGGTTCGGGATCCATACGAGCAGTACTTC. This encodes CASSGVRDPYEQYF.

V and J are TRBV7-9 and TRBJ1-1; 8 nucleotides align to TRBD1. Germline V CDR1 and CDR2: SEHNR, FQNEAQ (reference sequence). This CDR3 comprises 14 residues. With V trimmed by 2 bases and J by 11 bases, 10 bases remained unmatched. The CDR3 loop is CASSLKGQGWFAFF. In DNA form, the CDR3 reads TGTGCCAGCAGCTTAAAAGGACAGGGTTGGTTCGCTTTCTTT.

This chain joins TRBV6-1 and TRBJ2-6, with D hard to call. The CDR3 extends over 15 amino acids. Germline lookup yields CDR1 MNHNS and CDR2 SASEGT. The germline V and J ends were trimmed by 7 bases and 0 bases, with 10 bases remaining between them. The CDR3 DNA is TGTGCCAGCACGAAAGTGGCCTCTGGGGCCAACGTCCTGACTTTC. Amino acid sequence: CASTKVASGANVLTF.

The genes are TRBV5-1 and TRBJ1-4; D gene unclear. The CDR3 contains 16 residues. The V and J ends lost 0 bases and 0 bases respectively, with 9 bases between them. CDR1 and CDR2 (germline): SGHRS, YFSETQ. The CDR3 DNA sequence: TGCGCCAGCAGCTTGGAGCTGGAGCCAACTAATGAAAAACTGTTTTTT. Its translation: CASSLELEPTNEKLFF.

This chain joins TRBV15 and TRBJ2-1, with TRBD2 matching 11 bases. V lost 4 bases to trimming and J lost 7 bases; unmatched junction nucleotides: 6. This CDR3 contains 15 residues. CDR1 is LNHNV and CDR2 is YYDKDF in the germline V gene (reference sequence). This CDR3 reads CATSTGLAALNEQFF. As DNA, the CDR3 is TGTGCCACCAGCACGGGACTAGCGGCATTGAATGAGCAGTTCTTC.

This rearrangement joins TRBV7-9 to TRBJ2-1, with 12 bases that match TRBD2. The CDR3 runs 15 residues. Germline loops: CDR1 SEHNR, CDR2 FQNEAQ (reference sequence). Trimming at V came to 5 bases and at J to 5 bases, leaving 4 bases not matched to a gene. The CDR3 sequence: CASSDPSGRDNEQFF. The CDR3 DNA sequence: TGTGCCAGCAGCGATCCTAGCGGGAGGGACAATGAGCAGTTCTTC.